This is a list of T cell receptor beta chains from one sample in a study of blood T cell repertoires in COVID-19. Some clones are missing from TCRdb's copy, which holds only in-frame ones; the method was immunoSEQ multiplex PCR. Here the sample spans 50,000 to 60,000 clones, roughly nine tenths being singletons. The sample comprised peripheral blood. Receptors were obtained from a human donor in a cohort sampled during active COVID-19. The CDR3 runs from the conserved cysteine through the conserved F or W. The order of the fields is V gene, clone size, J gene, D gene, CDR3 DNA, CDR3 protein. A D gene is named only where the DNA matches it firmly. A row's size may be missing; if present it is once, few, many or a size class.

v_gene: TRBV11-2; abundance: .; j_gene: TRBJ2-2; d_gene: .; CDR3nt: TGTGCCAGCAGCATTAGAGAAGGGGGATCGAACACCGGGGAGCTGTTTTTT; CDR3aa: CASSIREGGSNTGELFF
v_gene: TRBV5-4; abundance: .; j_gene: TRBJ2-3; d_gene: TRBD2; CDR3nt: TGTGCCAGCAGCATGATAGCGGGGGGGCTACTTGGCACAGATACGCAGTATTTT; CDR3aa: CASSMIAGGLLGTDTQYF
v_gene: TRBV11-2; abundance: .; j_gene: TRBJ1-2; d_gene: .; CDR3nt: TGTGCCAGCAGCTACTCAGGGGAGGGCTACACCTTC; CDR3aa: CASSYSGEGYTF
v_gene: TRBV6-1; abundance: .; j_gene: TRBJ2-5; d_gene: TRBD1; CDR3nt: TGTGCCAGCAGTGAATTGCTGGGACAGGGGTGGGAGACCCAGTACTTC; CDR3aa: CASSELLGQGWETQYF
v_gene: TRBV9; abundance: .; j_gene: TRBJ1-1; d_gene: .; CDR3nt: TGTGCCAGCAGCATAGGACGGGCGGGGGCTGAAGCTTTCTTT; CDR3aa: CASSIGRAGAEAFF
v_gene: TRBV9; abundance: .; j_gene: TRBJ2-2; d_gene: TRBD2; CDR3nt: TGTGCCAGCAGCGTAGAAGCGGGACGGACCGGGGAGCTGTTTTTT; CDR3aa: CASSVEAGRTGELFF
v_gene: TRBV4-2; abundance: .; j_gene: TRBJ2-7; d_gene: .; CDR3nt: TGTGCCAGCAGCCAAGGGGGGCTCGAGCAGTACTTC; CDR3aa: CASSQGGLEQYF
v_gene: TRBV30; abundance: .; j_gene: TRBJ2-1; d_gene: TRBD2; CDR3nt: TGTGCCCGGACTGGCGGGAGGGCCTACAATGAGCAGTTCTTC; CDR3aa: CARTGGRAYNEQFF
v_gene: TRBV5-1; abundance: .; j_gene: TRBJ2-3; d_gene: TRBD2; CDR3nt: TGCGCCAGCAGAAGGACTAGCGGGACTAGCACAGATACGCAGTATTTT; CDR3aa: CASRRTSGTSTDTQYF
v_gene: TRBV3-1/TRBV3-2; abundance: .; j_gene: TRBJ1-2; d_gene: .; CDR3nt: TGTGCCAGCAGCCAAGACAGGGGTGGCTACACCTTC; CDR3aa: CASSQDRGGYTF
v_gene: TRBV19; abundance: .; j_gene: TRBJ2-3; d_gene: TRBD1; CDR3nt: TGTGCCAGTAGTGTCGGGACAGGGCTCGCAGATACGCAGTATTTT; CDR3aa: CASSVGTGLADTQYF
v_gene: TRBV3-1/TRBV3-2; abundance: .; j_gene: TRBJ1-1; d_gene: TRBD1; CDR3nt: TGTGCCAGCAGTCGAGAACAGGGGCCTGAAGCTTTCTTT; CDR3aa: CASSREQGPEAFF
v_gene: TRBV7-2; abundance: .; j_gene: TRBJ1-5; d_gene: TRBD1; CDR3nt: TGTGCCAGCAGCTTCACAGGGGTGAGCCAGCCCCAGCATTTT; CDR3aa: CASSFTGVSQPQHF
v_gene: TRBV5-1; abundance: few; j_gene: TRBJ2-2; d_gene: .; CDR3nt: TGCGCCAGCAGCTTGGACACCCGGGGGACCGGGGAGCTGTTTTTT; CDR3aa: CASSLDTRGTGELFF
v_gene: TRBV19; abundance: once; j_gene: TRBJ2-7; d_gene: TRBD1; CDR3nt: TGTGCCAGTAGTATTGACAGGGGCTACGAGCAGTACTTC; CDR3aa: CASSIDRGYEQYF
v_gene: TRBV5-1; abundance: .; j_gene: TRBJ2-3; d_gene: .; CDR3nt: TGCGCCAGCAGCTTACAGAGCACAGATACGCAGTATTTT; CDR3aa: CASSLQSTDTQYF
v_gene: TRBV14; abundance: .; j_gene: TRBJ2-6; d_gene: TRBD2; CDR3nt: TGTGCCAGCAGCCCTGGACTAGCGGGGGCCTTCCCTGGCTCTGGGGCCAACGTCCTGACTTTC; CDR3aa: CASSPGLAGAFPGSGANVLTF
v_gene: TRBV29-1; abundance: .; j_gene: TRBJ1-2; d_gene: .; CDR3nt: TGCAGCGCCGAGGAGGGCCAGTCCTATGGCTACACCTTC; CDR3aa: CSAEEGQSYGYTF
v_gene: TRBV27; abundance: .; j_gene: TRBJ2-7; d_gene: TRBD1; CDR3nt: TGTGCCAGCAGTCCAATAGGGCAGGGGGTTATTTACGAGCAGTACTTC; CDR3aa: CASSPIGQGVIYEQYF
v_gene: TRBV27; abundance: .; j_gene: TRBJ1-1; d_gene: TRBD1; CDR3nt: TGTGCCAGCAGTCGAAACCAGGGGGCAGGGGGCACTGAAGCTTTCTTT; CDR3aa: CASSRNQGAGGTEAFF
v_gene: TRBV11-2; abundance: once; j_gene: TRBJ2-5; d_gene: TRBD1; CDR3nt: TGTGCCAGCAGTCCCACCGGGACAGGGGAGGGAGAGACCCAGTACTTC; CDR3aa: CASSPTGTGEGETQYF
v_gene: TRBV7-8; abundance: .; j_gene: TRBJ1-6; d_gene: .; CDR3nt: TGTGCCAGCAGAAGAACAGGGTCAAATTCACCCCTCCACTTT; CDR3aa: CASRRTGSNSPLHF
v_gene: TRBV25-1; abundance: .; j_gene: TRBJ2-1; d_gene: .; CDR3nt: TGTGCCAGCAGTGAATCAGTGGGGACAAACAATGAGCAGTTCTTC; CDR3aa: CASSESVGTNNEQFF
v_gene: TRBV7-2; abundance: .; j_gene: TRBJ2-1; d_gene: .; CDR3nt: TGTGCCAGCAGCCCTGGGGTCCGGGAGTGGGGTGAGCAGTTCTTC; CDR3aa: CASSPGVREWGEQFF
v_gene: TRBV19; abundance: .; j_gene: TRBJ2-6; d_gene: TRBD2; CDR3nt: TGTGCCAGTAGAGCCCGGGGGGTGAATGCGCCTGGGGCCAACGTCCTGACTTTC; CDR3aa: CASRARGVNAPGANVLTF
v_gene: TRBV30; abundance: .; j_gene: TRBJ1-2; d_gene: .; CDR3nt: TGTGCCTGGAGCCCGGGGGGGACCAACTATGGCTACACCTTC; CDR3aa: CAWSPGGTNYGYTF
v_gene: TRBV9; abundance: .; j_gene: TRBJ1-1; d_gene: .; CDR3nt: TGTGCCAGCAGGAGAGGGGACACCTCGAACACTGAAGCTTTCTTT; CDR3aa: CASRRGDTSNTEAFF
v_gene: TRBV7-6; abundance: .; j_gene: TRBJ2-1; d_gene: TRBD2; CDR3nt: TGTGCCAGCAGCCCAATAGCGGGTAACGGCGCTGAGCAGTTCTTC; CDR3aa: CASSPIAGNGAEQFF
v_gene: TRBV9; abundance: .; j_gene: TRBJ1-1; d_gene: .; CDR3nt: TGTGCCAGCAGCGCCACGGGGGAAGGGACTGAAGCTTTCTTT; CDR3aa: CASSATGEGTEAFF
v_gene: TRBV20-1; abundance: .; j_gene: TRBJ2-1; d_gene: TRBD2; CDR3nt: TGCAGTGCTTTAGCGGGAGATGAGCAGTTCTTC; CDR3aa: CSALAGDEQFF
v_gene: TRBV11-3; abundance: .; j_gene: TRBJ1-2; d_gene: TRBD1; CDR3nt: TGTGCCAGCAGCCGGACAGTCGGGACAGATGGCTACACCTTC; CDR3aa: CASSRTVGTDGYTF
v_gene: TRBV27; abundance: .; j_gene: TRBJ2-3; d_gene: TRBD1; CDR3nt: TGTGCCAGCAGGCCTTATGGGACAGGGGCGACAGATACGCAGTATTTT; CDR3aa: CASRPYGTGATDTQYF